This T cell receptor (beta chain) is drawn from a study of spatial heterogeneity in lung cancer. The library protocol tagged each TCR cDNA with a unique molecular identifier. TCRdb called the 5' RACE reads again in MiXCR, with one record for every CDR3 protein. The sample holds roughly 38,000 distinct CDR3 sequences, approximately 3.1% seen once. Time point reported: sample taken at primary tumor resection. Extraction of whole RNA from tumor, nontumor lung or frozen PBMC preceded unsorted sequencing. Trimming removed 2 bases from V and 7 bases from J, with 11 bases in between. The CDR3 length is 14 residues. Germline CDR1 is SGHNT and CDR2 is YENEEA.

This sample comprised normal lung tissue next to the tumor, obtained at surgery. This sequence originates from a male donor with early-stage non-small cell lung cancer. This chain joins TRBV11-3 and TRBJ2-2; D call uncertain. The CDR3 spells CASSLKLAGGELFF. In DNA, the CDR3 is TGTGCCAGCAGCTTAAAACTCGCCGGCGGGGAGCTGTTTTTT.